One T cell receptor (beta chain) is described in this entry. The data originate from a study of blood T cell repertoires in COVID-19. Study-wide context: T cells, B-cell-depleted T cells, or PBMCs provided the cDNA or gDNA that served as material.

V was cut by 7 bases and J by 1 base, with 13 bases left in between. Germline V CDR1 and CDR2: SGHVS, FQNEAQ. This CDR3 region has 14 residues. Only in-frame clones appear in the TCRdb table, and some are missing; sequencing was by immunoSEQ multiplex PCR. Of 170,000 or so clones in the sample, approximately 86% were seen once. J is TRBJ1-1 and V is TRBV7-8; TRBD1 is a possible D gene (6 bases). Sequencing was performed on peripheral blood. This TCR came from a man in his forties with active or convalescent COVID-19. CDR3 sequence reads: CASTLWGQNTEAFF. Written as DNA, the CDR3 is TGTGCCAGCACCCTATGGGGGCAGAACACTGAAGCTTTCTTT.